The 24 T cell receptor beta chains below were found in one sample sequenced in a study of OX40 agonist ivuxolimab in advanced cancers. The repertoire was sequenced with immunoSEQ multiplex PCR; TCRdb's copy has only in-frame clones and lacks some. The table lists roughly 75,000 clones, around 86% of them singletons. The source material was CD4+ or CD8+ T cells sorted from blood, sampled in a trial of the OX40 agonist ivuxolimab. Every receptor here comes from an adult with an advanced solid tumor such as melanoma, head and neck, liver or kidney cancer.

This chain links TRBV7-2 with TRBJ2-1, with D tentatively TRBD2 (6 bases). The V gene lost 5 bases and the J gene lost 5 bases, with 10 bases spanning the gap. This CDR3 is 13 amino acids long. From germline, CDR1 is SGHTA and CDR2 FQGNSA. The DNA of the CDR3 is TGTGCCAGCAGCCACGGACTAAACAATGAGCAGTTCTTC. This encodes CASSHGLNNEQFF.

This chain uses TRBV10-3 with TRBJ2-5; D may be TRBD2 (5 bases). The V end was cut by 5 bases, the J end by 4 bases, with 11 bases between. CDR1 and CDR2 (germline): ENHRY, SYGVKD. This CDR3 region has 13 residues. CDR3 sequence: CAISREGRETQYF. The DNA for the CDR3 is TGTGCCATCAGTAGGGAAGGGAGAGAGACCCAGTACTTC.

V and J are TRBV6-1 and TRBJ1-3; D may be TRBD1 (6 bases). Deletions cut 4 bases from V and 4 bases from J, with 11 bases between. The length of the CDR3 is 14 residues. Germline V gene lookup returns CDR1 MNHNS and CDR2 SASEGT. Written as DNA, the CDR3 is TGTGCCAGCAGTGCTACAGGGTCAGGAAACACCATATATTTT. This translates into CASSATGSGNTIYF.

This chain joins TRBV5-4 and TRBJ1-2; D remains unclear. CDR3 length: 15 amino acids. Germline V gene lookup returns CDR1 SGHNT and CDR2 YYREEE (reference sequence). V shed 0 bases and J shed 5 bases, with 14 bases lying between them. CDR3 loop: CASSLGSGSGYGYTF. The CDR3 coding sequence is TGTGCCAGCAGCTTGGGATCGGGAAGTGGGTATGGCTACACCTTC.

This clone was picked up a small number of times. CDR3 DNA sequence: TGTGCCAGCAGCCCGTTGGGTCTTGGGAACGAGCAGTACTTC. This gives the protein CASSPLGLGNEQYF. The gene calls are TRBV11-2 and TRBJ2-7; no definite D call. In germline, CDR1 is SGHAT, CDR2 FQNNGV. The CDR3 spans 14 residues. Trimming pared 5 bases from V and 5 bases from J, leaving 16 bases between.

This clone was seen only a few times. J is TRBJ1-5 and V is TRBV28; TRBD1 is a possible D gene (5 bases). Trimming took 3 bases from V and 0 from J, leaving 24 bases between them. This CDR3 has 20 amino acids. From germline, CDR1 is MDHEN and CDR2 SYDVKM. The DNA for the CDR3 is TGTGCCAGCAGTTTTCCCAAAGCCGGGGGATCCCTTTATAGCAATCAGCCCCAGCATTTT. Its protein product is CASSFPKAGGSLYSNQPQHF.

The chain joins TRBV4-1 to TRBJ2-7; TRBD2 aligns across 8 bases. CDR1 and CDR2 from the germline V gene are MGHRA and YSYEKL. This CDR3 is built from 15 residues. Trimming removed 1 base from V and 5 bases from J; junction bases left unmatched: 7. This chain's CDR3 is CASSQAGTRFNEQYF. CDR3 in DNA: TGCGCCAGCAGCCAAGCCGGGACTAGATTTAACGAGCAGTACTTC.

The gene calls are TRBV6-6 and TRBJ2-1; the D is unclear. V lost 0 bases and J 5 bases, leaving 8 bases between the germline ends. There are 14 residues in the CDR3. Germline V gene sequence: CDR1 MNHNY, CDR2 SVGAGI (reference sequence). The CDR3 here is CASSYSRHNNEQFF. In DNA, the CDR3 is TGTGCCAGCAGTTACTCCCGACACAACAATGAGCAGTTCTTC.

In nucleotides, the CDR3 is TGTGCCAGCAGCTTAGATCGACTAGCGGGAGGGGATACGCAGTATTTT. Residues: CASSLDRLAGGDTQYF. The chain couples TRBV11-2 to TRBJ2-3, with TRBD2 matching 14 bases. After removal of 0 bases from V and 6 bases from J, the junction contained 2 bases not matched to a gene. The CDR3 length is 16 residues. Germline CDR1 is SGHAT and CDR2 is FQNNGV.

The V call is TRBV29-1, the J call TRBJ2-3; the match to TRBD1 covers 11 bases. There are 13 residues in the CDR3. Trimming took 6 bases from V and 5 from J; bases not matched to a gene: 4. CDR1 SQVTM and CDR2 ANQGSEA come from the germline V gene. CDR3 DNA: TGCAGCGTGGGACAGGGGGTTGGAGATACGCAGTATTTT. Translated, it gives CSVGQGVGDTQYF.

V is TRBV28 and J is TRBJ2-3; 11 positions match TRBD2. This CDR3 has 16 residues. The V and J ends lost 5 bases and 3 bases, in that order; junction bases with no gene match: 7. Germline V gene lookup returns CDR1 MDHEN and CDR2 SYDVKM. The CDR3 bases are TGTGCCAGCAGTCTGGGACTAGCGGTGAAGACAGATACGCAGTATTTT. It specifies CASSLGLAVKTDTQYF.

The chain is built from TRBV27 and TRBJ2-7; tentatively, D is TRBD2 (5 bases). This CDR3 is built from 15 residues. Trimming shortened V by 4 bases and J by 2 bases, and 15 bases separated the two germline ends. Per germline, CDR1 MNHEY and CDR2 SMNVEV (reference sequence). CDR3: CASSSPLRGTYEQYF. The CDR3 DNA reads TGTGCCAGCAGTTCCCCTCTCAGAGGGACCTACGAGCAGTACTTC.

The chain carries TRBV6-5 and TRBJ1-1; TRBD1 might be the D (5 bases). V was shortened by 5 bases and J by 1 base, with 11 bases between the two germline ends. In germline, CDR1 is MNHEY, CDR2 SVGAGI. This CDR3 region has 14 residues. CDR3 loop: CASSETGENTEAFF. The CDR3 nucleotides are TGTGCCAGCAGTGAAACAGGCGAGAACACTGAAGCTTTCTTT.

Concerning this clone: The sample has other DNA sequences that encode this CDR3 too. This chain connects TRBV5-4 to TRBJ1-2; 7 bases line up with TRBD1. Germline values: CDR1 SGHNT, CDR2 YYREEE (reference sequence). The CDR3 totals 13 residues. After removal of 4 bases from V and 5 bases from J, the junction contained 5 bases not matched to a gene. The DNA of the CDR3 is TGTGCCAGCAGCATTACAGGGGTTTATGGCTACACCTTC. It codes for CASSITGVYGYTF. Combining the CDR3 with reference TRBV5-4 and TRBJ1-2 gives the whole variable domain ETGVTQSPTHLIKTRGQQVTLRCSSQSGHNTVSWYQQALGQGPQFIFQYYREEENGRGNFPPRFSGLQFPNYSSELNVNALELDDSALYLCASSITGVYGYTFGSGTRLTVV.

The chain uses TRBV10-3 and TRBJ2-3, with 9 positions matching TRBD1. The CDR3 contains 17 residues. J lost 3 bases, V lost 3 bases, and 10 bases had no gene match. From germline, CDR1 is ENHRY and CDR2 SYGVKD. The CDR3 region is CAISDAKQGARTDTQYF. CDR3 nucleotides: TGTGCCATCAGTGACGCAAAACAGGGGGCTAGGACAGATACGCAGTATTTT.

The V call is TRBV27, the J call TRBJ1-1; 10 bases match TRBD1. Germline V gives CDR1 MNHEY, CDR2 SMNVEV (reference sequence). The CDR3 spans 14 residues. J lost 5 bases, V lost 7 bases, and 7 bases had no gene match. The CDR3 sequence: CASTPLGQGTEAFF. CDR3 DNA sequence: TGTGCCAGCACTCCCCTGGGACAGGGGACTGAAGCTTTCTTT.

The rearrangement joins TRBV15 to TRBJ2-1; D possibly uses TRBD1 or TRBD2 (5 bases each). CDR1 and CDR2 from the germline V gene are LNHNV and YYDKDF (reference sequence). The ends were cut back, 1 base at V and 7 bases at J, with 20 bases in the middle. There are 17 residues in the CDR3. This CDR3 is CATSRGLGTTIKNEQFF. DNA for the CDR3: TGTGCCACCAGCAGAGGACTCGGGACCACGATTAAGAATGAGCAGTTCTTC.

J is TRBJ2-3 and V is TRBV19; TRBD1 might be the D (6 bases). V shed 3 bases and J shed 0 bases, with 10 bases lying between them. Per the germline V gene, CDR1 is LNHDA and CDR2 is SQIVND (reference sequence). The CDR3 contains 15 residues. The CDR3 reads CASSIGGSSTDTQYF. The CDR3 DNA reads as TGTGCCAGTAGTATTGGGGGCAGTAGCACAGATACGCAGTATTTT.

The chain combines TRBV11-1 with TRBJ2-7; D remains unclear. V lost 5 bases, J lost 4 bases, and 9 bases lay in between. The CDR3 totals 12 residues. Per germline, CDR1 SGHAT and CDR2 FQDESV (reference sequence). The CDR3 DNA sequence: TGTGCCAGCAGCCGTCCCCAATACGAGCAGTACTTC. Translation: CASSRPQYEQYF.

The chain's CDR3 is CASSPGTGMHEQYF. The CDR3, as DNA: TGTGCCAGCAGCCCCGGGACAGGGATGCACGAGCAGTACTTC. The rearrangement links TRBV5-4 to TRBJ2-7, with 9 bases that match TRBD1. The CDR3 runs to 14 residues. Losses at the gene ends were 4 bases for V and 5 bases for J; bases not matched to a gene: 7. From germline, CDR1 is SGHNT and CDR2 YYREEE (reference sequence).

This clone was found a few times. The chain is built from TRBV7-8 and TRBJ2-1; 11 nucleotides agree with TRBD2. CDR3 length equals 17 residues. Unmatched junction bases numbered 11, after V lost 5 bases and J lost 5 bases. Germline values: CDR1 SGHVS, CDR2 FQNEAQ. The CDR3 DNA reads as TGTGCCAGCAGCGTAAGGTCCGGGACTAGCGGCCACAATGAGCAGTTCTTC. Encoded protein: CASSVRSGTSGHNEQFF.

The V gene is TRBV5-8, the J gene TRBJ1-4; D remains unclear. Germline V lookup: CDR1 SGHTS, CDR2 YDEGEE. Trimming stripped 3 bases from V and 11 bases from J, with 14 bases between. CDR3 length: 13 residues. CDR3 nucleotide sequence: TGTGCCAGCAGCTCGGCGGGGTCGAAGAAACTGTTTTTT. Protein product: CASSSAGSKKLFF.

This rearrangement joins TRBV7-6 to TRBJ2-7; 10 positions match TRBD1. The CDR3 runs 15 residues. The germline V gene has CDR1 SGHVS and CDR2 FNYEAQ. V lost 5 bases to trimming and J lost 2 bases; unmatched junction nucleotides: 6. CDR3 residues: CASSPRTGGTYEQYF. The DNA for the CDR3 is TGTGCCAGCAGCCCGCGGACAGGGGGAACCTACGAGCAGTACTTC.

This chain's CDR3 is CASSLATGGYEQFF. The CDR3 nucleotides are TGCGCCAGCAGCTTGGCGACAGGCGGGTATGAGCAGTTCTTC. The rearrangement uses TRBV5-1 and TRBJ2-1; possibly TRBD1 for D (6 bases). V was cut by 0 bases and J by 8 bases, with 12 bases left in between. The germline V gene encodes CDR1 SGHRS and CDR2 YFSETQ. This CDR3 is 14 amino acids long. Complete variable domain (other parts from reference TRBV5-1 and TRBJ2-1): KAGVTQTPRYLIKTRGQQVTLSCSPISGHRSVSWYQQTPGQGLQFLFEYFSETQRNKGNFPGRFSGRQFSNSRSEMNVSTLELGDSALYLCASSLATGGYEQFFGPGTRLTVL.